These 22 T cell receptor beta chains share one sample of origin, sequenced in a study of T cells after yellow fever vaccination. TCRdb fed the 5' RACE reads into MiXCR, producing one record per CDR3 protein. This table has under 550,000 distinct CDR3 sequences, about a fifth appearing once. The sequencing here drew on PBMCs, taken roughly 23 days after the first yellow fever vaccination. The receptor set was obtained from a man between 18 and 35 years old who received the YFV17D yellow fever vaccine.

In this sample, this clonotype turned up a few times. The chain employs TRBV11-2 and TRBJ2-7; D remains ambiguous. Trimming left V 0 bases short and J 3 bases short, with 9 bases between. The CDR3 runs to 14 residues. Looked up from germline, CDR1 is SGHAT and CDR2 is FQNNGV. The DNA for the CDR3 is TGTGCCAGCAGCTTAGAGAGAGGCGGCTACGAGCAGTACGTC. This sequence encodes CASSLERGGYEQYV.

This clonotype has only a few counts. This rearrangement joins TRBV13 to TRBJ2-1; D is unclear. V shed 2 bases and J shed 6 bases, with 8 bases lying between them. Germline assignment: CDR1 PRHDT and CDR2 FYEKMQ (reference sequence). The CDR3 extends over 13 amino acids. The CDR3 nucleotides read TGTGCCAGCAGCTTAAGGGCAGGCAATGAGCAGTTCTTC. Its translation is CASSLRAGNEQFF.

The rearrangement joins TRBV25-1 to TRBJ2-7; TRBD1 might be the D (5 bases). CDR1 and CDR2 from the germline V gene are MGHDK and SYGVNS. This CDR3 comprises 14 residues. The V gene lost 1 base and the J gene lost 2 bases, with 9 bases spanning the gap. The CDR3 here is CASSESGRAYEQYF. In DNA form, the CDR3 reads TGTGCCAGCAGTGAATCAGGCAGGGCCTACGAGCAGTACTTC.

The V and J genes are TRBV2 and TRBJ2-2, with 7 bases fitting TRBD1. Germline CDR1 and CDR2: SNHLY and FYNNEI. CDR3 length: 16 amino acids. The V and J ends lost 4 bases and 6 bases, in that order; junction bases with no gene match: 11. DNA for the CDR3: TGTGCCAGCAGTGTACTCGGACAGGACGCACCCGGGGAGCTGTTTTTT. Protein: CASSVLGQDAPGELFF.

This clonotype showed up many times. This sequence joins TRBV12-3 or TRBV12-4 and TRBJ1-1; no firm D call. V lost 6 bases to trimming and J lost 3 bases, with 14 bases between them. CDR3 length equals 14 residues. The CDR3 region is CASSPPERYTEAFF. The DNA of the CDR3 is TGTGCCAGCAGCCCCCCGGAGAGGTACACTGAAGCTTTCTTT.

The sample holds a few counts of this clonotype. The chain recombines TRBV29-1 with TRBJ2-7; 10 bases line up with TRBD1. The length of the CDR3 is 13 residues. CDR1 and CDR2 from the germline V gene are SQVTM and ANQGSEA. V was pared by 6 bases and J by 5 bases, with 7 bases of the junction left unmatched. The CDR3: CSVAGTGVHEQYF. As DNA, the CDR3 is TGCAGCGTGGCCGGGACAGGGGTCCACGAGCAGTACTTC.

The chain is built from TRBV23-1 and TRBJ1-4, with 9 bases aligning to TRBD1. TRBV23-1 is treated as an ORF (open reading frame) with a function not yet certain. The CDR3 runs 15 residues. The V segment lost 0 bases and the J segment 5 bases; nucleotides outside the gene matches: 1. Here the CDR3 reads CASSQSGTGNEKLFF. CDR3 DNA: TGCGCCAGCAGTCAATCCGGGACAGGGAATGAAAAACTGTTTTTT.

The chain links TRBV11-1 to TRBJ2-3, with no clear D. Trimming pared 2 bases from V and 5 bases from J, leaving 8 bases between. This CDR3 spans 13 amino acids. Germline assignment: CDR1 SGHAT and CDR2 FQDESV (reference sequence). Written as DNA, the CDR3 is TGTGCCAGCAGCTTAAACGGTGGAGATACGCAGTATTTT. Translating gives CASSLNGGDTQYF.

The rearrangement uses TRBV6-1 and TRBJ2-7; 8 nucleotides align to TRBD1. The CDR3 covers 17 residues. Trimming at V came to 2 bases and at J to 4 bases, leaving 13 bases not matched to a gene. CDR1 and CDR2 from the germline V gene are MNHNS and SASEGT. The CDR3 sequence is CASSEPGQGNSGYEQYF. For the CDR3, the DNA is TGTGCCAGCAGTGAACCCGGACAGGGAAACAGCGGTTACGAGCAGTACTTC.

The genes are TRBV12-3 or TRBV12-4 and TRBJ1-5, with 8 bases matching TRBD1. This CDR3 comprises 14 residues. V dropped 5 bases and J dropped 5; count of bases not matched to a gene: 5. CDR3 region: CASSRDRIDQPQHF. DNA of the CDR3: TGTGCCAGCAGTCGGGACAGGATTGATCAGCCCCAGCATTTT.

The chain links TRBV4-2 to TRBJ2-7, with a possible D match to TRBD2 (7 bases). In germline, CDR1 is LGHNA, CDR2 YNFKEQ. This CDR3 comprises 15 residues. The ends were cut back, 4 bases at V and 2 bases at J, with 15 bases in the middle. The chain's CDR3 is CASSPEDGGPYEQYF. The CDR3 nucleotides read TGTGCCAGCAGCCCCGAGGACGGGGGGCCCTACGAGCAGTACTTC.

This clonotype was picked up a small number of times. The genes are TRBV9 and TRBJ1-2; 8 nucleotides line up with TRBD1. The germline V gene has CDR1 SGDLS and CDR2 YYNGEE. The CDR3 contains 15 residues. With 0 bases clipped from V and 8 bases from J, the junction kept 9 bases outside the gene matches. CDR3: CASSVATAGGWGYTF. The CDR3 nucleotides are TGTGCCAGCAGCGTAGCCACGGCAGGGGGCTGGGGCTACACCTTC.

In its sample, this clonotype was seen a few times. CDR3 in DNA: TGTGCCAGCAGACCACCCAGACAGGGAATGCCTCAAGAGACCCAGTACTTC. This translates into CASRPPRQGMPQETQYF. This chain links TRBV12-3 or TRBV12-4 with TRBJ2-5; 7 positions agree with TRBD1. V lost 6 bases, J lost 2 bases, and 15 bases stayed unmatched. The CDR3 is 17 residues long.

V is TRBV7-9 and J is TRBJ1-2; D may be TRBD1 (6 bases). Germline V CDR1 and CDR2: SEHNR, FQNEAQ (reference sequence). With 4 bases removed from V and 4 bases from J, the gap between germline ends came to 16 bases. This CDR3 spans 15 amino acids. The DNA of the CDR3 is TGTGCCAGCAGCTCCGATCTAGGGGGGGCCTATGGCTACACCTTC. Translating it yields CASSSDLGGAYGYTF.

This clonotype was counted a few times. V usage is TRBV6-1 and J usage is TRBJ2-5; D is uncertain. Germline V gene sequence: CDR1 MNHNS, CDR2 SASEGT. V was shortened by 7 bases and J by 3 bases, with 12 bases between the two germline ends. This CDR3 comprises 13 residues. The CDR3 DNA sequence: TGTGCCAGCACAGAACACGTAAAAGAGACCCAGTACTTC. This codes for CASTEHVKETQYF.

In its sample, this clonotype was seen a few times. Written as DNA, the CDR3 is TGCAGTGCTAGACCGGCGGGGCGGACCTACAATGAGCAGTTCTTC. This encodes CSARPAGRTYNEQFF. The rearrangement links TRBV20-1 to TRBJ2-1; tentatively, D is TRBD2 (6 bases). CDR1 is DFQATT and CDR2 is SNEGSKA in the germline V gene (reference sequence). The V gene lost 2 bases and the J gene lost 2 bases, with 13 bases spanning the gap. This CDR3 is 15 amino acids long.

This clonotype was detected a few times. The V and J genes are TRBV28 and TRBJ2-7; the D gene is possibly TRBD1 (6 bases). Trimming stripped 3 bases from V and 4 bases from J, with 13 bases between. Germline CDR1 and CDR2: MDHEN and SYDVKM. The CDR3 covers 14 residues. The CDR3 DNA follows: TGTGCCAGCAGTTTGACAGGACCAAATTACGAGCAGTACGTC. Its translation: CASSLTGPNYEQYV.

This clonotype occurred a few times. V is TRBV29-1 and J is TRBJ2-7; 8 bases map to TRBD1. The V segment lost 4 bases and the J segment 4 bases; nucleotides outside the gene matches: 12. The length of the CDR3 is 15 residues. Germline V gives CDR1 SQVTM, CDR2 ANQGSEA. This chain's CDR3 is CSVAGTGDGRYEQYV. The CDR3 DNA is TGCAGCGTTGCGGGGACAGGCGACGGTCGTTACGAGCAGTACGTC.

The V gene is TRBV9, the J gene TRBJ1-5, with 7 bases lining up with TRBD1. V lost 2 bases to trimming and J lost 4 bases; unmatched junction nucleotides: 6. CDR3 length: 15 amino acids. The V gene's germline CDR1 is SGDLS and CDR2 YYNGEE. CDR3: CASSVGQGVNQPQHF. CDR3 nucleotide sequence: TGTGCCAGCAGCGTGGGGCAGGGGGTGAATCAGCCCCAGCATTTT. Full variable domain (rest looked up from reference TRBV9 and TRBJ1-5): DSGVTQTPKHLITATGQRVTLRCSPRSGDLSVYWYQQSLDQGLQFLIQYYNGEERAKGNILERFSAQQFPDLHSELNLSSLELGDSALYFCASSVGQGVNQPQHFGDGTRLSIL.

The rearrangement joins TRBV7-9 to TRBJ2-5; the D gene is possibly TRBD1 (5 bases). The germline V and J ends were trimmed by 5 bases and 5 bases, with 18 bases remaining between them. The CDR3 is 15 amino acids. Germline V gene sequence: CDR1 SEHNR, CDR2 FQNEAQ (reference sequence). DNA of the CDR3: TGTGCCAGCAGCAATATCAAAGGGGTTTGGGAGACCCAGTACTTC. It codes for CASSNIKGVWETQYF.

The chain carries TRBV7-2 and TRBJ2-1; no clear D gene. The CDR3 is 12 residues long. V dropped 1 base and J dropped 9 bases, with 7 bases sitting between them. CDR1 and CDR2 from the germline V gene are SGHTA and FQGNSA. CDR3: CASSLVPIEQFF. CDR3 DNA sequence: TGTGCCAGCAGCTTAGTGCCTATTGAGCAGTTCTTC.

A remark on this clonotype: A much larger clone is a single base away; this may be a read error. The V gene is TRBV27, the J gene TRBJ2-4; 9 bases are a match to TRBD1. Germline V CDR1 and CDR2: MNHEY, SMNVEV (reference sequence). This CDR3 is built from 15 residues. V lost 5 bases, J lost 3 bases, and 5 bases stayed unmatched. This CDR3 is CASSAPGQGKNIQYF. The CDR3 region has the DNA TGTGCCAGCAGTGCCCCGGGACAGGGCAAAAACATTCAGTACTTC.